Judged by abundance, the clone carrying this TCR beta chain is medium-sized. V lost 5 bases and J lost 5, with 19 bases in between. The CDR3 runs to 15 residues. CDR1 and CDR2 (germline): SEHNR, FQNEAQ (reference sequence). These data originate in a study of spatial heterogeneity in lung cancer. Study context: Averaged across combinations, each unique TCR and UMI pairing appeared more than ten times in raw reads, which were uncorrected.

Time point in this sample: sample taken at primary tumor resection. Samples were obtained from about 75 donors, all untreated early-stage non-small cell lung cancer patients. The study sequenced unsorted whole RNA from tumor, nontumor lung or frozen PBMC. On each TCR cDNA molecule, a unique molecular identifier was present. One entry per CDR3 protein results from TCRdb running MiXCR on the 5' RACE reads. The table lists 7,300 or so distinct CDR3 sequences, around 16% of them singletons, with approximately 15% in the top ten. This receptor was taken from a male donor with early-stage non-small cell lung cancer. The chain has TRBV7-9 and TRBJ2-7; D uncertain. This specimen consisted of normal lung tissue next to the tumor, obtained at surgery. The CDR3 spells CASSQWTQKGDEQYF. CDR3 bases: TGTGCCAGCAGCCAATGGACCCAGAAGGGCGACGAGCAGTACTTC.